This paragraph reports one T cell receptor beta chain. The sample belongs to a study of technical replicates of blood from a handful of donors. This CDR3 has 17 residues. The trim removed 7 bases at V and 3 bases at J, leaving 12 bases unmatched. Germline V lookup: CDR1 LNHDA, CDR2 SQIVND (reference sequence). The data were produced by immunoSEQ multiplex PCR, yet TCRdb's version contains in-frame clones alone and is incomplete. This sample yields some 15,000 clones, of which around 83% are seen a single time; roughly 12% belongs to the top ten. The material sequenced was PBMCs. The clonotype originates from a human donor in good health. The V call is TRBV19, the J call TRBJ2-1, with TRBD2 identical over 10 bases. This CDR3 reads CASTTQTLAGIYNEQFF. CDR3 coding DNA: TGTGCCAGTACGACACAGACACTAGCGGGAATCTACAATGAGCAGTTCTTC. Drawing the rest from reference TRBV19 and TRBJ2-1, the complete variable domain is DGGITQSPKYLFRKEGQNVTLSCEQNLNHDAMYWYRQDPGQGLRLIYYSQIVNDFQKGDIAEGYSVSREKKESFPLTVTSAQKNPTAFYLCASTTQTLAGIYNEQFFGPGTRLTVL.